The rows below give T cell receptor beta chains drawn from one sample of a study of blood T cell repertoires in COVID-19. Sequencing was performed with immunoSEQ multiplex PCR; in TCRdb, only in-frame clones are kept and a portion is missing. The data hold about 200,000 clones, with roughly 90% observed a single time. Sequenced input: peripheral blood. The receptors shown here come from a woman aged 70-85 years with acute or convalescent COVID-19. The CDR3 runs from the conserved cysteine through the conserved F or W.

V	J	CDR3
TRBV2	TRBJ2-5	CASSGVRETQYF
TRBV18	TRBJ1-5	CASSPRGGPQHF
TRBV6-1	TRBJ2-1	CASSGRFTGTSGTGGQFF
TRBV29-1	TRBJ2-5	CSVVGRTGAGSQYF
TRBV5-4	TRBJ1-3	CASSFWTGLTGNTIYF
TRBV25-1	TRBJ1-2	CASSGRTGGDYGYTF
TRBV27	TRBJ2-3	CASSLFLAGRTDTQYF
TRBV5-1	TRBJ2-4	CASSLGPRGVENIQYF
TRBV19	TRBJ1-2	CASMRSTGTGYGYTF
TRBV4-1	TRBJ1-5	CASSTTVQGAQHF
TRBV2	TRBJ2-1	CASKAGPAPTGEQFF
TRBV10-3	TRBJ2-1	CAITGGDEQFF
TRBV5-1	TRBJ1-6	CASSLGQGNSPLHF
TRBV7-2	TRBJ1-5	CASSLGRGLGQPQHF
TRBV7-8	TRBJ2-3	CASSPTGDTQYF
TRBV7-2	TRBJ1-4	CASSPVGRQNEKLFF
TRBV19	TRBJ2-3	CASRAAALADTQYF
TRBV6-1	TRBJ1-5	CASSEIPTLNQPQHF
TRBV5-4	TRBJ2-3	CASSIRDFTDTQYF
TRBV11-2	TRBJ1-1	CASSPQSGAEAFF
TRBV5-4	TRBJ1-2	CASSLGTSVIYGYTF